This TCR beta chain is from a study of graft-versus-host responses after intestinal transplantation. Libraries were prepared by immunoSEQ multiplex PCR; TCRdb keeps only in-frame clonotypes and omits some of them. In the table there are 96,000 or so clones, roughly 92% of which are singletons. Comments on this clone: Its antigen is not identified.

Trimming removed 4 bases from V and 4 bases from J; junction bases left unmatched: 15. CDR1 and CDR2 (germline): SGHNT, YYREEE (reference sequence). CDR3 length: 18 amino acids. Sequenced here: unstimulated CD4+ T cells sorted from spleen or lymph node cells, sampled before intestinal transplant. The source of this sequence is a human donor who received an intestinal transplant. The chain combines TRBV5-4 with TRBJ2-3, with TRBD2 matching 10 bases. Written as DNA, the CDR3 is TGTGCCAGCAGCGATACGAGGGAAGCGGGAGGGTTCGCAGATACGCAGTATTTT. The encoded protein is CASSDTREAGGFADTQYF.